The rows below give T cell receptor beta chains drawn from one sample of a study of T-cell memory formation after mild COVID-19. MiXCR was run by TCRdb on the 5' RACE reads, yielding one entry per CDR3 protein. The sample includes 170,000 or so distinct CDR3 sequences, around a fifth of them seen just once. Sequenced sample: PBMCs or a T cell subset sorted from them (not recorded which). All receptors come from an adult woman who had mild COVID-19 (a few samples of this study predate the infection). Cell type and time point are not known. CDR3s include the opening cysteine and the closing phenylalanine or tryptophan. Fields, in order: V gene, J gene, D gene, clone size, CDR3 length, CDR3 DNA, CDR3 protein. The D gene is left open where the match is weak. Not all rows give a size; the values are once, few, many and, for expanded clones, a class.

v_gene: TRBV15
j_gene: TRBJ2-1
d_gene: TRBD1
abundance: few
len: 16
CDR3nt: TGTGCCACCAGCGCGGAAAAGACAGGGGTAGATAATGAGCAGTTCTTC
CDR3aa: CATSAEKTGVDNEQFF

v_gene: TRBV9
j_gene: TRBJ1-1
d_gene: .
abundance: few
len: 14
CDR3nt: TGTGCCAGCAGCGTAGATCTGGGATACACTGAAGCTTTCTTT
CDR3aa: CASSVDLGYTEAFF

v_gene: TRBV7-9
j_gene: TRBJ2-7
d_gene: TRBD2
abundance: once
len: 12
CDR3nt: TGTGCCAGCGGGGGGGGTCCCTACGAGCAGTACTTC
CDR3aa: CASGGGPYEQYF

v_gene: TRBV2
j_gene: TRBJ2-1
d_gene: TRBD2
abundance: .
len: 14
CDR3nt: TGTGCCAGCAGTAGACTAGCGGAATACAATGAGCAGTTCTTC
CDR3aa: CASSRLAEYNEQFF

v_gene: TRBV7-6
j_gene: TRBJ2-1
d_gene: .
abundance: few
len: 13
CDR3nt: TGTGCCAGCAGCTTAGAGGGCCGGAATGAGCAGTTCTTC
CDR3aa: CASSLEGRNEQFF

v_gene: TRBV5-1
j_gene: TRBJ1-1
d_gene: .
abundance: many
len: 12
CDR3nt: TGCGCCAGCAGCTTGGCGGACACTGAAGCTTTCTTT
CDR3aa: CASSLADTEAFF

v_gene: TRBV6-5
j_gene: TRBJ2-1
d_gene: .
abundance: few
len: 12
CDR3nt: TGTGCCACCCACCCGGGAAACAATGAGCAGTTCTTC
CDR3aa: CATHPGNNEQFF

v_gene: TRBV6-4
j_gene: TRBJ2-1
d_gene: TRBD2
abundance: few
len: 14
CDR3nt: TGTGCCAGCAGTGACACTAGCGGGAGTAGTGAGCAGTTCTTC
CDR3aa: CASSDTSGSSEQFF

v_gene: TRBV12-3/TRBV12-4
j_gene: TRBJ2-2
d_gene: .
abundance: .
len: 12
CDR3nt: TGTGCCAGCAGATTGGGTCCCGGGGAGCTGTTTTTT
CDR3aa: CASRLGPGELFF

v_gene: TRBV9
j_gene: TRBJ2-1
d_gene: TRBD1
abundance: few
len: 15
CDR3nt: TGTGCCAGCAGCACATCAGGGGGCAAGATCTATGAGCAGTTCTTC
CDR3aa: CASSTSGGKIYEQFF

v_gene: TRBV7-9
j_gene: TRBJ2-7
d_gene: .
abundance: .
len: 11
CDR3nt: TGTGCCAGCAGCCGATTCGACGAGCAGTACTTC
CDR3aa: CASSRFDEQYF

v_gene: TRBV12-3/TRBV12-4
j_gene: TRBJ2-1
d_gene: .
abundance: .
len: 13
CDR3nt: TGTGCCAGCAGTTTAGCTAGCAGGGATGAGCAGTTCTTC
CDR3aa: CASSLASRDEQFF

v_gene: TRBV27
j_gene: TRBJ2-7
d_gene: .
abundance: .
len: 13
CDR3nt: TGTGCCAGCAGTCTACAGGTGTCCTACGAGCAGTACTTC
CDR3aa: CASSLQVSYEQYF

v_gene: TRBV6-5
j_gene: TRBJ2-3
d_gene: .
abundance: few
len: 16
CDR3nt: TGTGCCAGCAGTGAATCGGGCCCCTGGGACACAGATACGCAGTATTTT
CDR3aa: CASSESGPWDTDTQYF

v_gene: TRBV7-6
j_gene: TRBJ2-1
d_gene: TRBD1
abundance: .
len: 17
CDR3nt: TGTGCCAGCAGCTCAGGCCGCCCAGGGGGCCGTGGCAATGAGCAGTTCTTC
CDR3aa: CASSSGRPGGRGNEQFF

v_gene: TRBV15
j_gene: TRBJ2-3
d_gene: .
abundance: .
len: 14
CDR3nt: TGTGCCACCAGCAGAGACGGGAGATCAGATACGCAGTATTTT
CDR3aa: CATSRDGRSDTQYF

v_gene: TRBV14
j_gene: TRBJ1-1
d_gene: .
abundance: .
len: 17
CDR3nt: TGTGCCAGCAGCCAAGATGGCGGTTTGGGGGCGCGCGCTGAAGCTTTCTTT
CDR3aa: CASSQDGGLGARAEAFF

v_gene: TRBV12-3/TRBV12-4
j_gene: TRBJ2-7
d_gene: .
abundance: many
len: 14
CDR3nt: TGTGCCAGCAGTCTGTTCGGCGGTTCCTACGAGCAGTACTTC
CDR3aa: CASSLFGGSYEQYF

v_gene: TRBV7-3
j_gene: TRBJ2-2
d_gene: .
abundance: few
len: 16
CDR3nt: TGTGCCAGCAGCTTAATGGGGGGAGACGGCAGCGGGGAGCTGTTTTTT
CDR3aa: CASSLMGGDGSGELFF

v_gene: TRBV6-2/TRBV6-3
j_gene: TRBJ2-3
d_gene: .
abundance: .
len: 20
CDR3nt: TGTGCCAGCAGTTTACGTCTGTTTACCTCGTCTTTAGCGGAAACAGATACGCAGTATTTT
CDR3aa: CASSLRLFTSSLAETDTQYF

v_gene: TRBV4-1
j_gene: TRBJ2-7
d_gene: .
abundance: .
len: 13
CDR3nt: TGCGCCAGCAGCCCCAACCATACGTACGAGCAGTACTTC
CDR3aa: CASSPNHTYEQYF

v_gene: TRBV5-1
j_gene: TRBJ2-7
d_gene: TRBD1
abundance: few
len: 12
CDR3nt: TGCGCCAGCAGCTGGGACAGGGGCGAGCAGTACTTC
CDR3aa: CASSWDRGEQYF

v_gene: TRBV20-1
j_gene: TRBJ2-3
d_gene: .
abundance: .
len: 16
CDR3nt: TGCAGTGCTAGACTTTACCGGGCCCCCTCCACAGATACGCAGTATTTT
CDR3aa: CSARLYRAPSTDTQYF

v_gene: TRBV7-2
j_gene: TRBJ2-7
d_gene: .
abundance: few
len: 11
CDR3nt: TGTGCCAGCAGCCCAGAGTCAGAGCAGTACTTC
CDR3aa: CASSPESEQYF

v_gene: TRBV29-1
j_gene: TRBJ2-3
d_gene: .
abundance: .
len: 13
CDR3nt: TGCAGCGTTGACTATAGCGACACAGATACGCAGTATTTT
CDR3aa: CSVDYSDTDTQYF

v_gene: TRBV7-9
j_gene: TRBJ2-7
d_gene: TRBD2
abundance: .
len: 15
CDR3nt: TGTGCCAGCAGCCCAGGACTAGGATCGGGGTACGAGCAGTACTTC
CDR3aa: CASSPGLGSGYEQYF

v_gene: TRBV9
j_gene: TRBJ2-7
d_gene: TRBD2
abundance: few
len: 15
CDR3nt: TGTGCCAGCAGCGTTGGACTAGCGGATTCCTACGAGCAGTACTTC
CDR3aa: CASSVGLADSYEQYF

v_gene: TRBV5-1
j_gene: TRBJ2-1
d_gene: .
abundance: few
len: 15
CDR3nt: TGCGCCAGCAGCTCGGGACCCCTAGGTTACAATGAGCAGTTCTTC
CDR3aa: CASSSGPLGYNEQFF

v_gene: TRBV15
j_gene: TRBJ2-7
d_gene: TRBD1
abundance: .
len: 16
CDR3nt: TGTGCCACCAGCGCGGGACAGGGGGCAACTACCTACGAGCAGTACTTC
CDR3aa: CATSAGQGATTYEQYF

v_gene: TRBV27
j_gene: TRBJ1-6
d_gene: .
abundance: few
len: 13
CDR3nt: TGTGCCAGCAGTTTGGGCCAAAATTCACCCCTCCACTTT
CDR3aa: CASSLGQNSPLHF

v_gene: TRBV7-9
j_gene: TRBJ2-5
d_gene: TRBD1
abundance: .
len: 15
CDR3nt: TGTGCCAGCAGCTTAGAACAGGGGTTCCAAGAGACCCAGTACTTC
CDR3aa: CASSLEQGFQETQYF

v_gene: TRBV9
j_gene: TRBJ1-1
d_gene: .
abundance: once
len: 12
CDR3nt: TGTGCCAGCAATCGGGGGAACACTGAAGCTTTCTTT
CDR3aa: CASNRGNTEAFF

v_gene: TRBV9
j_gene: TRBJ2-2
d_gene: .
abundance: few
len: 13
CDR3nt: TGTGCCAGCATGACAGGGAACACCGGGGAGCTGTTTTTT
CDR3aa: CASMTGNTGELFF

v_gene: TRBV7-9
j_gene: TRBJ2-5
d_gene: .
abundance: .
len: 15
CDR3nt: TGTGCCAGCAGCTTACTAGGGTCAGGGAAAGAGACCCAGTACTTC
CDR3aa: CASSLLGSGKETQYF

v_gene: TRBV3-1
j_gene: TRBJ1-1
d_gene: .
abundance: .
len: 15
CDR3nt: TGTGCCAGCAGCCAAGAAGGACGGGCGGGGGTTGAAGCTTTCTTT
CDR3aa: CASSQEGRAGVEAFF

v_gene: TRBV19
j_gene: TRBJ1-1
d_gene: TRBD1
abundance: few
len: 13
CDR3nt: TGTGCCAGTAGTCCTCAGGGGGACACTGAAGCTTTCTTT
CDR3aa: CASSPQGDTEAFF

v_gene: TRBV10-2
j_gene: TRBJ1-1
d_gene: .
abundance: .
len: 14
CDR3nt: TGCGCCAGCAGCCAAGCAGAGATGAACACTGAAGCTTTCTTT
CDR3aa: CASSQAEMNTEAFF

v_gene: TRBV6-5
j_gene: TRBJ1-1
d_gene: .
abundance: .
len: 14
CDR3nt: TGTGCCAGCAGTGAGCGGGAAAGCGACACTGAAGCTTTCTTT
CDR3aa: CASSERESDTEAFF

v_gene: TRBV4-3
j_gene: TRBJ2-1
d_gene: TRBD2
abundance: few
len: 17
CDR3nt: TGCGCCAGCAGCCAAGCTGTGAGGGTGGCGGGAGGGAATGAGCAGTTCTTC
CDR3aa: CASSQAVRVAGGNEQFF

v_gene: TRBV19
j_gene: TRBJ1-1
d_gene: TRBD1
abundance: .
len: 15
CDR3nt: TGTGCCAGTAGTCATTCGACAGGGGCGTTCACTGAAGCTTTCTTT
CDR3aa: CASSHSTGAFTEAFF

v_gene: TRBV4-1
j_gene: TRBJ2-7
d_gene: .
abundance: .
len: 15
CDR3nt: TGCGACAGCAGCCGAGCCAGTGGGGGCACCTACGAGCAGTACTTC
CDR3aa: CDSSRASGGTYEQYF

v_gene: TRBV29-1
j_gene: TRBJ1-1
d_gene: .
abundance: few
len: 15
CDR3nt: TGCAGCGTTGAAGATTGGGGGGGCGAGGACACTGAAGATTTCTTT
CDR3aa: CSVEDWGGEDTEDFF

v_gene: TRBV12-3/TRBV12-4
j_gene: TRBJ2-7
d_gene: .
abundance: many
len: 12
CDR3nt: TGTGCCAGCAGCCTGACACCCTACGAGCAGTACTTC
CDR3aa: CASSLTPYEQYF

v_gene: TRBV5-1
j_gene: TRBJ2-5
d_gene: .
abundance: many
len: 15
CDR3nt: TGCGCCAGCAGCTTGGACCCAGGGACGGTGGAGACCCAGTACTTC
CDR3aa: CASSLDPGTVETQYF

v_gene: TRBV12-3/TRBV12-4
j_gene: TRBJ2-3
d_gene: TRBD2
abundance: few
len: 16
CDR3nt: TGTGCCAGCAGTTTAAGTTTAGCGGGGGGCACAGATACGCAGTATTTT
CDR3aa: CASSLSLAGGTDTQYF

v_gene: TRBV7-9
j_gene: TRBJ2-3
d_gene: TRBD2
abundance: .
len: 15
CDR3nt: TGTGCCCTTATAAAGTGGAGCGGGAGGCCAGATACGCAGTATTTT
CDR3aa: CALIKWSGRPDTQYF

v_gene: TRBV20-1
j_gene: TRBJ2-3
d_gene: .
abundance: few
len: 14
CDR3nt: TGCAGTGCTAGAGCAGGGTCTAGCACAGATACGCAGTATTTT
CDR3aa: CSARAGSSTDTQYF

v_gene: TRBV5-6
j_gene: TRBJ2-1
d_gene: .
abundance: .
len: 12
CDR3nt: TGTGCCAGCAGCTTGGGGAAGGTTCAGCAGTTCTTC
CDR3aa: CASSLGKVQQFF

v_gene: TRBV6-6
j_gene: TRBJ1-4
d_gene: .
abundance: .
len: 15
CDR3nt: TGTGCCAGCAGTTACCCCTTTAGGGAAAATGAAAAACTGTTTTTT
CDR3aa: CASSYPFRENEKLFF

v_gene: TRBV15
j_gene: TRBJ2-3
d_gene: .
abundance: .
len: 12
CDR3nt: TGTGCCACCAGCAGAGCGGCAGATACGCAGTATTTT
CDR3aa: CATSRAADTQYF

v_gene: TRBV7-3
j_gene: TRBJ1-1
d_gene: .
abundance: .
len: 17
CDR3nt: TGTGCCAGCAGCTTAGTCCCGGGCGCCAATCTGAACACTGAAGCTTTCTTT
CDR3aa: CASSLVPGANLNTEAFF